This T cell receptor beta chain derives from a study of regulatory T cells in long-lasting Graves disease. Time point here: newly diagnosed GD, antithyroid drugs for less than 3 months. PBMC RNA was the source of the TCR library. The authors drew patients from an endocrinology department in Xi'an, China. CDR1 SGHDN and CDR2 FVKESK come from the germline V gene. The CDR3 extends over 18 amino acids. V was pared by 0 bases and J by 3 bases, with 8 bases of the junction left unmatched. This clonotype was picked up one time. Its antigen is undetermined. Through Arm-PCR of CDR3 regions and iRepertoire HTBI primers, TCR beta libraries were built. Per the original data handling: Taken together, the samples had 62 TRBV and roughly 14 TRBJ segments identified. Each CDR3 protein gets one entry after TCRdb re-called the multiplex PCR reads with MiXCR. What appears here as the V and J calls and clone size reflects TCRdb's work, not the paper's. In the table there are some 600,000 distinct CDR3 sequences, about 16% of which are singletons.

Study observations and caveats: There was favoring of TRBV28, TRBJ1-2 and TRBJ2-5 in persistent disease.

The same sample was also used in a study of T cells in Graves' hyperthyroidism and ophthalmopathy.

The chain combines TRBV14 with TRBJ2-2; the match to TRBD2 covers 9 bases. This specimen consisted of peripheral blood mononuclear cells (PBMCs), obtained at new diagnosis, from a patient treated with antithyroid drugs. The receptor was derived from a man between 18 and 29 years old with Graves disease. The CDR3 spells CASSQDWVAGEDTGELFF. The CDR3 coding sequence is TGTGCCAGCAGCCAAGATTGGGTAGCGGGAGAGGACACCGGGGAGCTGTTTTTT.